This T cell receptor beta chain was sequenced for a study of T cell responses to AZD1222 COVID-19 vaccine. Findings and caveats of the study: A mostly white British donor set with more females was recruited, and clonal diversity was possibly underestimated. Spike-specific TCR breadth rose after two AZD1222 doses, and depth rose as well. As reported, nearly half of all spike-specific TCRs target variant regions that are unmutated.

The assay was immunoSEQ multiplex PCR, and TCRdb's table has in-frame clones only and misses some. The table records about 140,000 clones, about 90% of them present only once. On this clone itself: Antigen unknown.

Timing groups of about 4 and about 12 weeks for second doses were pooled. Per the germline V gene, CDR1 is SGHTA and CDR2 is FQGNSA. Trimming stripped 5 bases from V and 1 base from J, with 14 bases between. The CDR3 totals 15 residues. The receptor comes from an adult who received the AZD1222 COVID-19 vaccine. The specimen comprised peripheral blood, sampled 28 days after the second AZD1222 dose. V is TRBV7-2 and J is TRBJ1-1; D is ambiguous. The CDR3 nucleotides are TGTGCCAGCAGCCAGGACGTGGTCGGGAACACTGAAGCTTTCTTT. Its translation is CASSQDVVGNTEAFF.